These 16 T cell receptor beta chains originate from one sample sequenced in a study of blood T cell repertoires in COVID-19. Some clones are missing from TCRdb's copy, which holds only in-frame ones; the method was immunoSEQ multiplex PCR. The sample holds roughly 210,000 clones; 80% to 85% are singletons and the top ten take 8% to 11%. The source material was peripheral blood. The receptors come from a woman over 75 with COVID-19, enrolled during active disease.

V and J are TRBV5-8 and TRBJ1-6; 10 bases are a match to TRBD1. With 6 bases clipped from V and 6 bases from J, the junction kept 18 bases outside the gene matches. The CDR3 has 19 amino acids. From germline, CDR1 is SGHTS and CDR2 YDEGEE. This CDR3 is CASNPRDRGNLILNSPLHF. The CDR3 DNA follows: TGTGCCAGCAACCCCCGGGACAGGGGTAACCTAATCCTTAATTCACCCCTCCACTTT.

The genes are TRBV10-2 and TRBJ2-3, with TRBD2 matching 8 bases. In germline, CDR1 is WSHSY, CDR2 SAAADI. Trimming cost V 8 bases and J 4 bases; bases outside gene matches: 14. The CDR3 consists of 16 residues. The CDR3 region is CASFREGGRLPDTQYF. The CDR3 DNA reads as TGCGCCAGCTTCCGGGAGGGGGGGCGCCTGCCAGATACGCAGTATTTT.

The rearrangement joins TRBV16 to TRBJ2-4; a weak D match, TRBD1 (5 bases). This CDR3 comprises 15 residues. Germline V gene data show CDR1 as KGHSY and CDR2 as FQNENV. Between the trimmed V and J ends, which lost 0 bases and 4 bases, there was a span of 10 bases. In DNA form, the CDR3 reads TGTGCCAGCAGCCAATCTAGGACACAAAAAAACATTCAGTACTTC. Amino acids: CASSQSRTQKNIQYF.

V and J are TRBV6-1 and TRBJ1-2; 7 bases agree with TRBD1. The CDR3 length is 17 residues. J gave up 3 bases and V 2 bases, and 12 bases lay outside the gene matches. Looked up from germline, CDR1 is MNHNS and CDR2 is SASEGT. CDR3 region: CASSETGVGGGDYGYTF. The CDR3 nucleotides read TGTGCCAGCAGTGAAACCGGGGTAGGGGGCGGCGACTATGGCTACACCTTC.

V gene TRBV6-6 combines with J gene TRBJ1-2; unclear D gene. Trimming stripped 5 bases from V and 8 bases from J, with 18 bases between. Germline CDR1 MNHNY, CDR2 SVGAGI (reference sequence). The CDR3 length is 14 residues. The CDR3 nucleotides read TGTGCCAGCAGTGTGGCGGCGGGCGCGGGCGGCTACACCTTC. It yields the protein CASSVAAGAGGYTF.

The V gene is TRBV3-1 (or the pseudogene TRBV3-2), the J gene TRBJ1-1; TRBD1 aligns across 7 bases. Trimming cost V 2 bases and J 5 bases; bases outside gene matches: 5. Per the germline V gene, CDR1 is LGHDT and CDR2 is YNNKEL (reference sequence). The CDR3 extends over 14 amino acids. The CDR3, as DNA: TGTGCCAGCAGCCAAACAGGGGTCGGGACTGAAGCTTTCTTT. Translated, it gives CASSQTGVGTEAFF.

This clone was observed a handful of times. The chain uses TRBV6-5 and TRBJ2-3, with 8 bases identical to TRBD1. CDR3 length: 15 amino acids. The germline V gene has CDR1 MNHEY and CDR2 SVGAGI. V shed 6 bases, J shed 4 bases, and the junction held 9 bases outside the gene matches. The CDR3: CASRATGESADTQYF. As DNA, the CDR3 is TGTGCCAGCAGGGCGACAGGGGAGTCGGCAGATACGCAGTATTTT.

The V and J genes are TRBV2 and TRBJ1-4, with a possible D match to TRBD1 (5 bases). V dropped 8 bases and J dropped 5 bases, with 15 bases sitting between them. There are 14 residues in the CDR3. Germline lookup yields CDR1 SNHLY and CDR2 FYNNEI. This CDR3 reads CASLPGQGNEKLFF. The CDR3 nucleotides are TGTGCCAGCCTCCCGGGCCAGGGAAATGAAAAACTGTTTTTT.

The J gene is TRBJ1-5, the V gene TRBV24-1; D might be TRBD1 (6 bases). CDR1 and CDR2 from the germline V gene are KGHDR and SFDVKD. This CDR3 has 13 amino acids. Trimming pared 2 bases from V and 5 bases from J, leaving 6 bases between. The chain's CDR3 is CATSDSGDQPQHF. In DNA, the CDR3 is TGTGCCACCAGTGATTCAGGGGATCAGCCCCAGCATTTT.

V and J are TRBV19 and TRBJ1-1, with TRBD1 matching over 11 bases. Germline V gene lookup returns CDR1 LNHDA and CDR2 SQIVND (reference sequence). V shed 1 base and J 8 bases; nucleotides not matched to a gene: 6. The CDR3 extends over 15 amino acids. CDR3 in amino acids: CASSIASDRGQEAFF. Here the CDR3 DNA reads TGTGCCAGTAGTATAGCATCGGACAGGGGGCAAGAAGCTTTCTTT.

The V call is TRBV28, the J call TRBJ1-2, with D perhaps TRBD1 (6 bases). The length of the CDR3 is 15 residues. V lost 6 bases, J lost 0 bases, and 14 bases lay in between. The germline V gene encodes CDR1 MDHEN and CDR2 SYDVKM. The CDR3 here is CASSKGGATNYGYTF. CDR3 bases: TGTGCCAGCAGCAAAGGGGGAGCTACTAACTATGGCTACACCTTC.

The CDR3 DNA is TGTGCCAGCAGTAGAGACGCAGGGCCCTCTGAAGCTTTCTTT. Encoded protein: CASSRDAGPSEAFF. V usage is TRBV7-6 and J usage is TRBJ1-1; D possibly corresponds to TRBD1 (5 bases). Trimming took 6 bases from V and 6 from J, leaving 17 bases between them. The CDR3 loop spans 14 amino acids. Germline lookup yields CDR1 SGHVS and CDR2 FNYEAQ.

The chain employs TRBV6-6 and TRBJ1-2; 7 nucleotides align to TRBD1. The germline gives CDR1 MNHNY, CDR2 SVGAGI (reference sequence). The CDR3 contains 14 residues. V shed 6 bases and J 5 bases; nucleotides not matched to a gene: 9. The CDR3 sequence is CASRVRDSIYGYTF. CDR3 sequence (DNA): TGTGCCAGCAGAGTCCGGGACAGCATTTATGGCTACACCTTC.

The chain has TRBV28 and TRBJ1-5; 7 nucleotides line up with TRBD1. Per germline, CDR1 MDHEN and CDR2 SYDVKM. This CDR3 contains 13 residues. V trimming: 5 bases; J trimming: 8 bases; junction bases outside the gene matches: 6. The CDR3 bases are TGTGCCAGCAGTATGACAGGGTCAAAGCCCCAGCATTTT. This codes for CASSMTGSKPQHF.

The V gene is TRBV6-5, the J gene TRBJ2-1, with 8 bases matching TRBD2. Germline V gene sequence: CDR1 MNHEY, CDR2 SVGAGI. J was trimmed by 6 bases and V by 5 bases; bases with no gene match: 9. The CDR3 contains 15 residues. CDR3 residues: CASSNGGAGGNEQFF. CDR3 bases: TGTGCCAGCAGTAACGGGGGGGCCGGGGGCAATGAGCAGTTCTTC.

V is TRBV9 and J is TRBJ2-3; 9 nucleotides align to TRBD2. V shed 0 bases, J shed 6 bases, and the junction held 5 bases outside the gene matches. Germline V lookup: CDR1 SGDLS, CDR2 YYNGEE. The CDR3 has 15 residues. CDR3 nucleotide sequence: TGTGCCAGCAGCGTAGGTGGCGGGGGGGCGGATACGCAGTATTTT. It codes for CASSVGGGGADTQYF.